There are many counts of the clone carrying this T cell receptor beta chain. No antigen is known for it. The CDR3 is made up of 13 amino acids. The V gene's germline CDR1 is SQVTM and CDR2 ANQGSEA. V lost 0 bases to trimming and J lost 6 bases, with 12 bases between them. This record belongs to a study of human T cells and chemical hapten exposure. Background on the study: Small discrepancies in pooled library volume mainly accounted for the varying TCR yields per sample.

General study points: Sensitizing with DPC caused no change in TCRs above 1 in 1000 frequency.

Time point of the sample: pre-sensitization, week 0. Treatment specified: therapeutic diphenylcyclopropenone sensitization with weekly scalp DPC. Alopecia patients deemed DPC-suitable, aged 18 to 70, excluding pregnancy. During construction of the library, unique molecular identifiers were attached to individual cDNA molecules for quantitative, reproducible TCR counting. TCRdb re-derived calls from the RACE reads in MiXCR, one entry per CDR3 protein. The sample holds a few hundred thousand distinct CDR3 sequences; about 7.7% are singletons and the top ten take around 1.2%. The sequence derives from a man in his late teens or twenties with alopecia areata. Some clones in this sample may be carry-over from other donors' samples. Sequencing was performed on whole blood, taken in connection with sensitization to the hapten diphenylcyclopropenone (DPC). V and J are TRBV29-1 and TRBJ2-7; D not certain. The CDR3 coding sequence is TGCAGCGTTGAAGATCTGGACGCGAGCGAGCAGTACTTC. Translated: CSVEDLDASEQYF.